This is a list of T cell receptor beta chains from one sample in a study of blood T cell repertoires in COVID-19. This table comes from immunoSEQ multiplex PCR, and its TCRdb copy is limited to in-frame clones, with some not included. The sample yields 200,000 to 250,000 clones, more than 75% seen once. What was sequenced was PBMCs or T cells enriched from blood (not recorded which). These receptors were taken from a man aged 35-49 years who had recovered from COVID-19. Both conserved end residues are part of each CDR3. D genes are given only for firm matches. Some rows have no size entry. The others give once, few or many, or a class for an expanded clone.

D: TRBD2
size: -
V: TRBV3-1/TRBV3-2
length: 15
J: TRBJ2-7
CDR3: CASSRLAGGPYEQYF
DNA: TGTGCCAGCAGCCGGCTAGCGGGAGGGCCCTACGAGCAGTACTTC

D: TRBD1
size: -
V: TRBV4-3
length: 16
J: TRBJ2-7
CDR3: CASSQTTGGRVHEQYF
DNA: TGCGCCAGCAGCCAGACGACAGGGGGCCGCGTTCACGAGCAGTACTTC

D: TRBD1
size: once
V: TRBV5-1
length: 16
J: TRBJ2-5
CDR3: CASSLGDRGLRETQYF
DNA: TGCGCCAGCAGCTTGGGGGACAGGGGGCTCAGGGAGACCCAGTACTTC

D: TRBD1
size: once
V: TRBV27
length: 14
J: TRBJ2-7
CDR3: CASSTTGQGYEQYF
DNA: TGTGCCAGCAGTACGACGGGACAGGGCTACGAGCAGTACTTC

D: -
size: -
V: TRBV6-5
length: 14
J: TRBJ2-1
CDR3: CASSPRLENNEQFF
DNA: TGTGCCAGCAGTCCCCGTTTGGAGAACAATGAGCAGTTCTTC

D: -
size: few
V: TRBV27
length: 14
J: TRBJ1-4
CDR3: CASRPRGGLEKLFF
DNA: TGTGCCAGCAGGCCGCGGGGGGGCCTCGAAAAACTGTTTTTT

D: -
size: -
V: TRBV9
length: 13
J: TRBJ2-1
CDR3: CASSFTSGNEQFF
DNA: TGTGCCAGCAGCTTTACTAGTGGCAATGAGCAGTTCTTC

D: TRBD1
size: once
V: TRBV10-3
length: 13
J: TRBJ1-2
CDR3: CAISGTGDYGYTF
DNA: TGTGCCATCAGTGGGACAGGGGACTATGGCTACACCTTC

D: -
size: -
V: TRBV4-1
length: 15
J: TRBJ2-1
CDR3: CASRGVAGPSNEQFF
DNA: TGCGCCAGCAGGGGTGTGGCGGGGCCTTCCAATGAGCAGTTCTTC

D: -
size: -
V: TRBV28
length: 15
J: TRBJ1-1
CDR3: CASSFGGAGNTEAFF
DNA: TGTGCCAGCAGTTTCGGAGGGGCAGGGAACACTGAAGCTTTCTTT

D: -
size: -
V: TRBV28
length: 15
J: TRBJ2-1
CDR3: CASSPPTPAVNEQFF
DNA: TGTGCCAGCAGCCCCCCAACCCCAGCGGTCAATGAGCAGTTCTTC

D: -
size: -
V: TRBV5-4
length: 15
J: TRBJ1-5
CDR3: CASSLGGTSNQPQHF
DNA: TGTGCCAGCAGCTTAGGGGGAACGAGCAATCAGCCCCAGCATTTT

D: TRBD2
size: -
V: TRBV4-1
length: 18
J: TRBJ2-1
CDR3: CASSQEGSGGYSYNEQFF
DNA: TGCGCCAGCAGCCAAGAGGGTAGCGGGGGTTACTCCTACAATGAGCAGTTCTTC

D: -
size: once
V: TRBV19
length: 15
J: TRBJ1-2
CDR3: CASTTQPGADYGYTF
DNA: TGTGCCAGTACGACTCAACCTGGGGCGGACTATGGCTACACCTTC

D: TRBD2
size: -
V: TRBV9
length: 16
J: TRBJ2-2
CDR3: CASSVAVGRSPGELFF
DNA: TGTGCCAGCAGCGTAGCTGTCGGGAGGAGCCCCGGGGAGCTGTTTTTT

D: -
size: -
V: TRBV7-9
length: 16
J: TRBJ1-1
CDR3: CASSPGWGGDVTEAFF
DNA: TGTGCCAGCAGCCCCGGTTGGGGGGGAGATGTCACTGAAGCTTTCTTT

D: -
size: -
V: TRBV7-9
length: 15
J: TRBJ1-3
CDR3: CASSLSVSSGNTIYF
DNA: TGTGCCAGCAGCTTATCCGTTAGCTCTGGAAACACCATATATTTT

D: -
size: once
V: TRBV5-1
length: 14
J: TRBJ2-3
CDR3: CASSRQDPTDTQYF
DNA: TGCGCCAGCTCTCGACAGGATCCTACAGATACGCAGTATTTT

D: -
size: once
V: TRBV28
length: 15
J: TRBJ1-2
CDR3: CASSLLTGANYGYTF
DNA: TGTGCCAGCAGTTTACTGACGGGGGCTAACTATGGCTACACCTTC

D: -
size: -
V: TRBV6-5
length: 16
J: TRBJ1-3
CDR3: CASSSTRTATGNTIYF
DNA: TGTGCCAGCAGTTCGACAAGGACAGCCACTGGAAACACCATATATTTT

D: -
size: -
V: TRBV4-1
length: 15
J: TRBJ1-5
CDR3: CASSQDHWGGQPQHF
DNA: TGCGCCAGCAGCCAAGATCATTGGGGCGGTCAGCCCCAGCATTTT

D: -
size: once
V: TRBV15
length: 16
J: TRBJ2-7
CDR3: CATEQLGHGGSYEQYF
DNA: TGTGCCACCGAGCAACTCGGACACGGGGGCTCCTACGAGCAGTACTTC

D: TRBD1
size: -
V: TRBV28
length: 15
J: TRBJ1-1
CDR3: CASPLSGQGDTEAFF
DNA: TGTGCCAGCCCGCTGAGCGGACAGGGAGACACTGAAGCTTTCTTT

D: TRBD2
size: -
V: TRBV27
length: 15
J: TRBJ2-5
CDR3: CASSILASGTETQYF
DNA: TGTGCCAGCAGTATCTTGGCTAGCGGGACCGAGACCCAGTACTTC

D: TRBD1
size: -
V: TRBV7-2
length: 15
J: TRBJ1-2
CDR3: CASSRPPQGADGYTF
DNA: TGTGCCAGCAGTCGCCCCCCCCAGGGGGCGGATGGCTACACCTTC

D: -
size: -
V: TRBV12-3/TRBV12-4
length: 13
J: TRBJ1-6
CDR3: CASRLQAGSPLHF
DNA: TGTGCCAGCAGATTGCAGGCGGGTTCACCCCTCCACTTT

D: -
size: once
V: TRBV3-1/TRBV3-2
length: 15
J: TRBJ1-5
CDR3: CASSQDAGDPQPQHF
DNA: TGTGCCAGCAGCCAAGACGCAGGGGATCCTCAGCCCCAGCATTTT

D: -
size: few
V: TRBV6-5
length: 15
J: TRBJ2-7
CDR3: CASSPSSSSVTEQYF
DNA: TGTGCCAGCAGTCCATCTAGCAGCTCAGTTACCGAGCAGTACTTC

D: TRBD1
size: -
V: TRBV13
length: 17
J: TRBJ2-5
CDR3: CASSQEGTGSYQETQYF
DNA: TGTGCCAGCAGCCAAGAGGGGACAGGGTCGTACCAAGAGACCCAGTACTTC

D: TRBD1
size: -
V: TRBV27
length: 19
J: TRBJ2-7
CDR3: CASSEGTGNLSITIYEQYF
DNA: TGTGCCAGCAGCGAGGGGACAGGCAACTTATCAATAACTATCTACGAGCAGTACTTC

D: -
size: -
V: TRBV6-5
length: 12
J: TRBJ2-7
CDR3: CASRAGGREQYF
DNA: TGTGCCAGCAGAGCAGGGGGGCGGGAGCAGTACTTC

D: -
size: -
V: TRBV21-1
length: 14
J: TRBJ2-7
CDR3: CASSPEPAGYEQYF
DNA: TGTGCCAGCAGCCCCGAACCAGCGGGTTATGAGCAGTACTTC

D: -
size: -
V: TRBV25-1
length: 14
J: TRBJ2-1
CDR3: CASSRQASYNEQFF
DNA: TGTGCCAGCAGTCGCCAGGCCTCCTACAATGAGCAGTTCTTC

D: -
size: -
V: TRBV9
length: 13
J: TRBJ2-3
CDR3: CASSGLGLDTQYF
DNA: TGTGCCAGCAGCGGCTTGGGCTTAGATACGCAGTATTTT

D: -
size: once
V: TRBV6-5
length: 14
J: TRBJ2-7
CDR3: CASRSGQNSYEQYF
DNA: TGTGCCAGCAGATCAGGACAGAACTCCTACGAGCAGTACTTC

D: -
size: -
V: TRBV1
length: 19
J: TRBJ2-1
CDR3: CTSSQQPAPGSGNYNEQFF
DNA: TGCACCAGCAGCCAACAACCGGCTCCAGGTAGCGGGAACTACAATGAGCAGTTCTTC

D: -
size: -
V: TRBV6-5
length: 14
J: TRBJ1-4
CDR3: CASSYSSYNEKLFF
DNA: TGTGCCAGCAGTTACTCGTCCTATAATGAAAAACTGTTTTTT

D: -
size: -
V: TRBV19
length: 16
J: TRBJ2-7
CDR3: CASSNTGTHSSYEQYF
DNA: TGTGCCAGTAGTAACACCGGGACACACAGCTCCTACGAGCAGTACTTC

D: -
size: few
V: TRBV7-2
length: 15
J: TRBJ1-3
CDR3: CASSPTGISGNTIYF
DNA: TGTGCCAGCAGCCCCACAGGGATTTCTGGAAACACCATATATTTT

D: TRBD2
size: -
V: TRBV11-1
length: 15
J: TRBJ2-1
CDR3: CASSSGGVAYNEQFF
DNA: TGTGCCAGCAGCTCGGGGGGAGTGGCTTACAATGAGCAGTTCTTC

D: -
size: once
V: TRBV28
length: 14
J: TRBJ1-4
CDR3: CASSKQGVHEKLFF
DNA: TGTGCCAGCAGCAAACAAGGGGTTCATGAAAAACTGTTTTTT

D: -
size: -
V: TRBV7-9
length: 12
J: TRBJ1-1
CDR3: CASSRGVSEAFF
DNA: TGTGCCAGCAGCCGAGGAGTATCAGAAGCTTTCTTT

D: TRBD1
size: few
V: TRBV6-1
length: 16
J: TRBJ1-5
CDR3: CASGEGGLLTNQPQHF
DNA: TGTGCCAGCGGAGAAGGGGGCTTACTTACCAATCAGCCCCAGCATTTT

D: -
size: -
V: TRBV6-5
length: 14
J: TRBJ1-1
CDR3: CARRRGGVNTEAFF
DNA: TGTGCCAGGAGGAGGGGGGGAGTGAACACTGAAGCTTTCTTT

D: TRBD2
size: -
V: TRBV18
length: 14
J: TRBJ2-7
CDR3: CASGLAGGQYEQYF
DNA: TGTGCCAGTGGACTAGCGGGAGGGCAATACGAGCAGTACTTC

D: -
size: -
V: TRBV25-1
length: 14
J: TRBJ1-5
CDR3: CASSPGRENQPQHF
DNA: TGTGCCAGCAGTCCGGGGAGGGAGAATCAGCCCCAGCATTTT

D: -
size: -
V: TRBV7-9
length: 13
J: TRBJ2-7
CDR3: CASSLGRSYEQYF
DNA: TGTGCCAGCAGCTTAGGCAGGTCGTACGAGCAGTACTTC

D: TRBD1
size: -
V: TRBV18
length: 14
J: TRBJ1-1
CDR3: CASSPPVTGGEAFF
DNA: TGTGCCAGCTCACCACCGGTGACAGGGGGCGAAGCTTTCTTT

D: -
size: -
V: TRBV7-3
length: 15
J: TRBJ2-3
CDR3: CASSPSGIRSDTQYF
DNA: TGTGCCAGCAGCCCATCAGGGATCCGGTCAGATACGCAGTATTTT

D: -
size: few
V: TRBV9
length: 17
J: TRBJ1-6
CDR3: CASSPNLGGSVNSPLHF
DNA: TGTGCCAGCAGCCCCAACCTGGGAGGGTCGGTTAATTCACCCCTCCACTTT

D: TRBD1
size: -
V: TRBV25-1
length: 14
J: TRBJ1-3
CDR3: CASSGRQGANTIYF
DNA: TGTGCCAGCAGTGGACGACAGGGGGCAAACACCATATATTTT

D: TRBD2
size: -
V: TRBV5-1
length: 18
J: TRBJ2-3
CDR3: CASSRGLAGGVDTDTQYF
DNA: TGCGCCAGCAGCCGGGGACTAGCGGGAGGGGTTGACACAGATACGCAGTATTTT

D: -
size: -
V: TRBV28
length: 13
J: TRBJ2-7
CDR3: CAISRESTYEQYF
DNA: TGTGCCATCTCCCGGGAATCGACCTACGAGCAGTACTTC

D: -
size: -
V: TRBV11-3
length: 14
J: TRBJ1-3
CDR3: CASSEPGAGNTIYF
DNA: TGTGCCAGCAGCGAACCAGGGGCAGGAAACACCATATATTTT

D: -
size: -
V: TRBV6-4
length: 16
J: TRBJ1-2
CDR3: CASSDSFGQGMGGYTF
DNA: TGTGCCAGCAGTGACTCGTTTGGTCAGGGGATGGGTGGCTACACCTTC

D: TRBD2
size: once
V: TRBV7-8
length: 16
J: TRBJ2-3
CDR3: CASSLGSAGGTDTQYF
DNA: TGTGCCAGCAGCTTAGGGTCAGCGGGGGGCACAGATACGCAGTATTTT

D: TRBD1
size: once
V: TRBV4-1
length: 15
J: TRBJ1-2
CDR3: CASSLGTENLYGYTF
DNA: TGCGCCAGCAGCCTCGGGACAGAAAACCTCTATGGCTACACCTTC

D: TRBD1
size: -
V: TRBV11-3
length: 14
J: TRBJ2-1
CDR3: CASSLNRGDNEQFF
DNA: TGTGCCAGCAGCTTAAACAGGGGGGACAATGAGCAGTTCTTC

D: TRBD2
size: -
V: TRBV27
length: 17
J: TRBJ2-7
CDR3: CASSKGLAGDRSYEQYF
DNA: TGTGCCAGCAGTAAAGGACTAGCGGGAGACAGGTCCTACGAGCAGTACTTC